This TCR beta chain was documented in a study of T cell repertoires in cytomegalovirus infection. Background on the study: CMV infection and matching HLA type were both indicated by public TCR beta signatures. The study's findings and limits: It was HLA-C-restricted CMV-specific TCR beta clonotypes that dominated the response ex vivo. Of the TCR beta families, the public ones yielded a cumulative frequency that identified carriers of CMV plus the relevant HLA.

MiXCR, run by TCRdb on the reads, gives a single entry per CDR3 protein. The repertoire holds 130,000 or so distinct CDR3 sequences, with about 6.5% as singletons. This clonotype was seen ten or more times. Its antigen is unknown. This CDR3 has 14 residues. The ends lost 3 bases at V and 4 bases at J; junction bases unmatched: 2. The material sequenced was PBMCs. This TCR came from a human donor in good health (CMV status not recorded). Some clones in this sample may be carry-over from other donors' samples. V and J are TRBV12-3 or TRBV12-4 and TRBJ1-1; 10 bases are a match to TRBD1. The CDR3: CASSFRDRGTEAFF. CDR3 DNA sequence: TGTGCCAGCAGTTTCAGGGACAGGGGCACTGAAGCTTTCTTT.